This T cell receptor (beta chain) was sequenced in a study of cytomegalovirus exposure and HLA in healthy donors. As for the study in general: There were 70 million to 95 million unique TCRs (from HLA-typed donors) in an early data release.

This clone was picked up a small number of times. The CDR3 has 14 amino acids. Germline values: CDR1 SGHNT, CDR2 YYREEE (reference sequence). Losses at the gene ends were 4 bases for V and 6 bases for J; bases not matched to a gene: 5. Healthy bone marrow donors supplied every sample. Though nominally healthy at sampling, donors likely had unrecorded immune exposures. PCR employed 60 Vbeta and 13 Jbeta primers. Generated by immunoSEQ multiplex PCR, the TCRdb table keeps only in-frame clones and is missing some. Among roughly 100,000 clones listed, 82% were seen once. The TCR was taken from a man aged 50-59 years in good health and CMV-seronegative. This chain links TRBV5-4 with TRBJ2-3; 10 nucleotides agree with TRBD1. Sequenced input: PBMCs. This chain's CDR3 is CASSGRTGGDTQYF. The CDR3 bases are TGTGCCAGCAGCGGGAGGACAGGGGGGGATACGCAGTATTTT.